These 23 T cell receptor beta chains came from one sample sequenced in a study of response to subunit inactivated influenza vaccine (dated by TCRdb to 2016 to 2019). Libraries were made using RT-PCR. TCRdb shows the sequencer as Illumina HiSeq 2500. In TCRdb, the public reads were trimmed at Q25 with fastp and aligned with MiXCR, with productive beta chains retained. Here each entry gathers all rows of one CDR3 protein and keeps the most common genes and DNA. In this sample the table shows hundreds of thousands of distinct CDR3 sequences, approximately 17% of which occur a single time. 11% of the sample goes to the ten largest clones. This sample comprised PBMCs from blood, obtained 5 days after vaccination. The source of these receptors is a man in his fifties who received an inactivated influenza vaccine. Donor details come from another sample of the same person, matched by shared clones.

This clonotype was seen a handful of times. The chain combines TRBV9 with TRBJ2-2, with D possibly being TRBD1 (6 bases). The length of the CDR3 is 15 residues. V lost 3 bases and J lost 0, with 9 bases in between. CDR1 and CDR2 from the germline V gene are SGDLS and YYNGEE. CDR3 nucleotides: TGTGCCAGCAGCGCAGGGGCTCCGAACACCGGGGAGCTGTTTTTT. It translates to CASSAGAPNTGELFF.

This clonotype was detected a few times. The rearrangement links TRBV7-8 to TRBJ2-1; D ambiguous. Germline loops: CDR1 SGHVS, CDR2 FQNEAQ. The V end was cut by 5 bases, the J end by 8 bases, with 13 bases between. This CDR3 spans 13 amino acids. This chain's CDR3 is CASSPDEAHEQFF. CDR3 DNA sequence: TGTGCCAGCAGCCCTGACGAGGCCCATGAGCAGTTCTTC. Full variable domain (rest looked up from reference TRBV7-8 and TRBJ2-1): GAGVSQSPRYKVAKRGQDVALRCDPISGHVSLFWYQQALGQGPEFLTYFQNEAQLDKSGLPSDRFFAERPEGSVSTLKIQRTQQEDSAVYLCASSPDEAHEQFFGPGTRLTVL.

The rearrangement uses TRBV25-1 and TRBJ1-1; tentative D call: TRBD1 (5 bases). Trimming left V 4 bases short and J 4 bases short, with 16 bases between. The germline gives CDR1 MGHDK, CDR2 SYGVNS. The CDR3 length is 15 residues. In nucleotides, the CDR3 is TGTGCCAGCAGTGGAGGTGGGGCTCCTACCACTGAAGCTTTCTTT. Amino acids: CASSGGGAPTTEAFF.

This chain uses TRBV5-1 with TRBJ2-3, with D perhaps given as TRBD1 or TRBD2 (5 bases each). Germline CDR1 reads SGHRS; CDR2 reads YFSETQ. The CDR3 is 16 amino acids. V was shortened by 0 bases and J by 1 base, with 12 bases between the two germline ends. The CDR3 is CASSLGWDPGTDTQYF. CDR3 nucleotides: TGCGCCAGCAGCTTGGGTTGGGACCCCGGCACAGATACGCAGTATTTT.

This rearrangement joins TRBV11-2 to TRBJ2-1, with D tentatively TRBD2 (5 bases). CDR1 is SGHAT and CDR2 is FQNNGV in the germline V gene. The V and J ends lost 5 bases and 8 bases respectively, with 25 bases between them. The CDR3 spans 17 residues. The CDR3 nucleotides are TGTGCCAGCAGCCCCCCTGGGAGACCAGAGGTTGTGGATGAGCAGTTCTTC. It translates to CASSPPGRPEVVDEQFF.

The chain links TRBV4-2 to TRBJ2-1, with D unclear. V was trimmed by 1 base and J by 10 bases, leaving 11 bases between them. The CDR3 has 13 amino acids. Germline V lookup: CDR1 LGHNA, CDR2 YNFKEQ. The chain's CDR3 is CASSQGRTWEQFF. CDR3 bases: TGTGCCAGCAGCCAAGGGAGAACTTGGGAGCAGTTCTTC.

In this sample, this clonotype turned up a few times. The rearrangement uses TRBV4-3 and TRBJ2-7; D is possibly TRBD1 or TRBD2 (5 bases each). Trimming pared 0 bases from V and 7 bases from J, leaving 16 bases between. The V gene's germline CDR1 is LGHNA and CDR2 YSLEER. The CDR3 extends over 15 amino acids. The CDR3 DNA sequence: TGCGCCAGCAGCCAAGAATGGGGGTCGGGGCAAGAGCAGTACTTC. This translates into CASSQEWGSGQEQYF.

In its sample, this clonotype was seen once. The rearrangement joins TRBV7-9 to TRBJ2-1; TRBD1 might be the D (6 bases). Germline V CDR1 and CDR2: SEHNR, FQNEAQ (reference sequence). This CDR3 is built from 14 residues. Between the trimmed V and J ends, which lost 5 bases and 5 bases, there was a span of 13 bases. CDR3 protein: CASSAPGQHNEQFF. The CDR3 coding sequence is TGTGCCAGCAGCGCGCCGGGACAACACAATGAGCAGTTCTTC.

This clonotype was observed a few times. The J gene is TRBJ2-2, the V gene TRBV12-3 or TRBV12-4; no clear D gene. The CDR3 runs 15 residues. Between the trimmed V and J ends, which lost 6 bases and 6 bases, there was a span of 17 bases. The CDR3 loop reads CASRIARTVAGELFF. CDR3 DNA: TGTGCCAGCAGGATAGCTCGAACGGTTGCCGGGGAGCTGTTTTTT.

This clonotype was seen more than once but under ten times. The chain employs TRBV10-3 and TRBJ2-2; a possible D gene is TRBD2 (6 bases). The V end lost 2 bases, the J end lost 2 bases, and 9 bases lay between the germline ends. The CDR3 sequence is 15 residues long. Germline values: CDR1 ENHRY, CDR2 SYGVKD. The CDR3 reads CAISENGGNTGELFF. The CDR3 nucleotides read TGTGCCATCAGTGAGAACGGGGGAAACACCGGGGAGCTGTTTTTT.

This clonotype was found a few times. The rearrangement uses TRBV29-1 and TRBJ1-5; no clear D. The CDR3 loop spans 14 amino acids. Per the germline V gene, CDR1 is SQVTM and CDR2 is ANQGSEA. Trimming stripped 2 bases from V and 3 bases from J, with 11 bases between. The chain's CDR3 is CSVEIAGNNQPQHF. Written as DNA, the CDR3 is TGCAGCGTTGAAATTGCTGGTAACAATCAGCCCCAGCATTTT.

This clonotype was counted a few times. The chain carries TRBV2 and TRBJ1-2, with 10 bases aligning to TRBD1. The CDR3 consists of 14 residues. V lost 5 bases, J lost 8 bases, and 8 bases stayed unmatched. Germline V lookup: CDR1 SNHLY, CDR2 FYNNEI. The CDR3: CASSWDRGRGGYTF. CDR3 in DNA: TGTGCCAGCAGTTGGGACAGGGGAAGAGGGGGCTACACCTTC. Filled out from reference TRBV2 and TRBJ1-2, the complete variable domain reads EPEVTQTPSHQVTQMGQEVILRCVPISNHLYFYWYRQILGQKVEFLVSFYNNEISEKSEIFDDQFSVERPDGSNFTLKIRSTKLEDSAMYFCASSWDRGRGGYTFGSGTRLTVV.

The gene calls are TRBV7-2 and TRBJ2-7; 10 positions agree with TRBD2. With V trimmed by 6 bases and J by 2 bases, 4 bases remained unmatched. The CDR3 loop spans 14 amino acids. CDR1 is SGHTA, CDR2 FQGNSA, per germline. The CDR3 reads CASRAGGPPYEQYF. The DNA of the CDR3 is TGTGCCAGCAGAGCGGGAGGGCCCCCCTACGAGCAGTACTTC. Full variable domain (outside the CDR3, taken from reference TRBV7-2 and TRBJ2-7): GAGVSQSPSNKVTEKGKDVELRCDPISGHTALYWYRQSLGQGLEFLIYFQGNSAPDKSGLPSDRFSAERTGGSVSTLTIQRTQQEDSAVYLCASRAGGPPYEQYFGPGTRLTVT.

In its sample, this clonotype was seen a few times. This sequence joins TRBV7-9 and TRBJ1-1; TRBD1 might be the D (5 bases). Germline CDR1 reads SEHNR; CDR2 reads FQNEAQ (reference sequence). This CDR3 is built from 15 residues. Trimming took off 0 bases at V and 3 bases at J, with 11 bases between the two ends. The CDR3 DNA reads TGTGCCAGCAGCTTAGCTAGGGGAATACACACTGAAGCTTTCTTT. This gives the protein CASSLARGIHTEAFF.

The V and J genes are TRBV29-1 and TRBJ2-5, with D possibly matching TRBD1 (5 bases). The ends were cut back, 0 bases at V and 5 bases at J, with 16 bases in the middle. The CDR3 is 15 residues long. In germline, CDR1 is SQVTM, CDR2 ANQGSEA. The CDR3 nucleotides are TGCAGCGTTGAAGATTCGGGTCAGGGTTGGGAGACCCAGTACTTC. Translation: CSVEDSGQGWETQYF.

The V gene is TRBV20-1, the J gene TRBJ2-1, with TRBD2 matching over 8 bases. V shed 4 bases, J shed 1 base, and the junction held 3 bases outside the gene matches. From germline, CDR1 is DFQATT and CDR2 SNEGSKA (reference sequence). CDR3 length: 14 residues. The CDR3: CSATSGGSYNEQFF. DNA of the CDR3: TGCAGTGCTACCAGCGGGGGTTCCTACAATGAGCAGTTCTTC.

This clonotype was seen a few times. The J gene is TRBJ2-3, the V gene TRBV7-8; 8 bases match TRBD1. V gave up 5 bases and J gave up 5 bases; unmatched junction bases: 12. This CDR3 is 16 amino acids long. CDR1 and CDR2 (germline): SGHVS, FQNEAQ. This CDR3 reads CASSPSRTGQGDTQYF. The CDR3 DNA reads TGTGCCAGCAGCCCTAGTCGGACAGGGCAAGGAGATACGCAGTATTTT.

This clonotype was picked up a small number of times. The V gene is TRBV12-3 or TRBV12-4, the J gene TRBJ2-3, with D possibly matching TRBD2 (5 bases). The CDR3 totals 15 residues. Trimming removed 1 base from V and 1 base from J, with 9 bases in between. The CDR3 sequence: CASSLGGLGTDTQYF. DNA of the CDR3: TGTGCCAGCAGTTTAGGAGGGCTTGGCACAGATACGCAGTATTTT.

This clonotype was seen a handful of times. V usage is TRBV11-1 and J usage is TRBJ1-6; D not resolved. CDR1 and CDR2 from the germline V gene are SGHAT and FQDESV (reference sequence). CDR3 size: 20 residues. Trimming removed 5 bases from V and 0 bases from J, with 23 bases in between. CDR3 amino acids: CASSTARVGAPSSYNSPLHF. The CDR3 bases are TGTGCCAGCAGCACCGCGCGGGTAGGAGCCCCGAGCTCCTATAATTCACCCCTCCACTTT.

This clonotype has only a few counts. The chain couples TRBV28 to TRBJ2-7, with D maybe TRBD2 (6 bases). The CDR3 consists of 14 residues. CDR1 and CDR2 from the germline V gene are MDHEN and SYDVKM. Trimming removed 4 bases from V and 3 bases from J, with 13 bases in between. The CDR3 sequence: CASSSPGLFYEQYF. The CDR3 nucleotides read TGTGCCAGCAGTTCACCGGGACTCTTCTACGAGCAGTACTTC.

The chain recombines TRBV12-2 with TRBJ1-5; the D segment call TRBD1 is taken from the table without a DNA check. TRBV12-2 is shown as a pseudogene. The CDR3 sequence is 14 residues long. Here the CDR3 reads CASRFTGDNQPQHF. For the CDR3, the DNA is TGTGCAAGTCGCTTTACAGGGGACAATCAGCCCCAGCATTTT.

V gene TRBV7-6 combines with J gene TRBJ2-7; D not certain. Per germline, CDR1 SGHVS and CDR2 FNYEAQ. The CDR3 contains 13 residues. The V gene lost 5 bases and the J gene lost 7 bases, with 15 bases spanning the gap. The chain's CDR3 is CASSPRRGGEQYF. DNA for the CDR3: TGTGCCAGCAGCCCTCGGCGAGGCGGAGAGCAGTACTTC.

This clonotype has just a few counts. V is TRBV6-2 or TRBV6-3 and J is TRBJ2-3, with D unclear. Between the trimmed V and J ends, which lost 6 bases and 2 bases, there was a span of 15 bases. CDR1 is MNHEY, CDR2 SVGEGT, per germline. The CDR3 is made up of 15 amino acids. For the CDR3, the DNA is TGTGCCAGCAGCTCCCCCGCTTCCGACACAGATACGCAGTATTTT. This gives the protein CASSSPASDTDTQYF.